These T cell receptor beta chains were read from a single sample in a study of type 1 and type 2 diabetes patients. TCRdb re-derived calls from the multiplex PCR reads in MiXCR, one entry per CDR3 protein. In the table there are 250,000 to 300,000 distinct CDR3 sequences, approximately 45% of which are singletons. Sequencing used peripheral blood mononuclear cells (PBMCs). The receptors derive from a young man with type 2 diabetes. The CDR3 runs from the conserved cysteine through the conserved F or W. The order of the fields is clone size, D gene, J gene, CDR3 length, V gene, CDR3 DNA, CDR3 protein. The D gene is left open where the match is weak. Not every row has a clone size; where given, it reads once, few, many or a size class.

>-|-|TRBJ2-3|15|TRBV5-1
TGCGCCAGCAGCTTCGGGGGGCACAACACAGATACGCAGTATTTT
CASSFGGHNTDTQYF
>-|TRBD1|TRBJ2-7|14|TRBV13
TGTGCCAGCAGCGCCATCGACAGGGGCTACGAGCAGTACTTC
CASSAIDRGYEQYF
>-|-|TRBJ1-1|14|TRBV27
TGTGCCAGCAGTCCAGAGACAGGGAACACTGAAGCTTTCTTT
CASSPETGNTEAFF
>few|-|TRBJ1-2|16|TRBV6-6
TGTGCCAGCAGTTACTCTGAAGTTTACCCCGGTAGGGGCTACACCTTC
CASSYSEVYPGRGYTF
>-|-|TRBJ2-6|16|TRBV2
TGTGCCAGCAGCGGGGTAGGGGGTCCTGGGGCCAACGTCCTGACTTTC
CASSGVGGPGANVLTF
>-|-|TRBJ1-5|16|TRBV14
TGTGCCAGCAGCCACAAACTCCAGGGTATCAATCAGCCCCAGCATTTT
CASSHKLQGINQPQHF
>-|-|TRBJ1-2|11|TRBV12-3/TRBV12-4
TGTGCCAGCAGTTTAGGGACAGTTCACACCTTC
CASSLGTVHTF
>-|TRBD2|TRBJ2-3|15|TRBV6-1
TGTGCCAGCAGTGAAGCGCGGGGGGGTGGAGATACGCAGTATTTT
CASSEARGGGDTQYF
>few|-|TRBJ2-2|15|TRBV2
TGTGCCAGCAGTGAGTACAGGTCTAGAACCGGGGAGCTGTTTTTT
CASSEYRSRTGELFF
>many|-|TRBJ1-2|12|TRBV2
TGTGCCAGCAGTCTCGACACCTATGGCTACACCTTC
CASSLDTYGYTF
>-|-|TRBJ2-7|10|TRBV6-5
TGTGCCAGCCGTCGCTACGAGCAGTACTTC
CASRRYEQYF
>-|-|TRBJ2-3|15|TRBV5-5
TGTGCCAGCAGCTTTCTTCCTCGGGCGGCAGATACGCAGTATTTT
CASSFLPRAADTQYF
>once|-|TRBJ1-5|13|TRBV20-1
TGCAGTGCTACCCCGGTCGCGCGGGGGCCCCAGCATTTT
CSATPVARGPQHF
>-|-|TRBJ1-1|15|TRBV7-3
TGTGCCAGCAGCTTATTCGACAGAACGAACACTGAAGCTTTCTTT
CASSLFDRTNTEAFF
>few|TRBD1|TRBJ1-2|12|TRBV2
TGTGCCAGCAGTGGACAGGGCATTGGCTACACCTTC
CASSGQGIGYTF
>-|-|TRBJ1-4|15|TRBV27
TGTGCCAGCAGTTCCTACGGGGGAGGGGATGAAAAACTGTTTTTT
CASSSYGGGDEKLFF
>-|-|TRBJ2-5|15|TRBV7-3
TGTGCCAGCAGCTTATCACCCGCGGACCAAGAGACCCAGTACTTC
CASSLSPADQETQYF
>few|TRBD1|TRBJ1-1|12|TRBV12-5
TGTGCTAGTGGTTTGGGGACAGGGGAAGCTTTCTTT
CASGLGTGEAFF
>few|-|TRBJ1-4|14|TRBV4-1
TGCGCCAGCAGCCTTGGTCGGCTTAATGAAAAACTGTTTTTT
CASSLGRLNEKLFF
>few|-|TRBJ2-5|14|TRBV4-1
TGCGCCAGCAGCCATACAGGTACGGAAGAGACCCAGTACTTC
CASSHTGTEETQYF
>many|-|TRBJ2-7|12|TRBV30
TGTGCCTGGGGTCGAAGGGGGGGCGAGCAGTACTTC
CAWGRRGGEQYF
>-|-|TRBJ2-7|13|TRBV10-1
TGCGCCAGCAGTGACCCGGGAGATTCCAAGCAGTACTTC
CASSDPGDSKQYF
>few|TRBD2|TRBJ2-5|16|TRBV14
TGTGCCAGCAGCCAAGATAAGGGAGGGCCTGAAGAGACCCAGTACTTC
CASSQDKGGPEETQYF
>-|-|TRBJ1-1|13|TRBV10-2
TGCGCCAGCAGTGAGGGTGTCGGCACTGAAGCTTTCTTT
CASSEGVGTEAFF
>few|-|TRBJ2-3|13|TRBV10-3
TGTGCCATCATGGGGAGTCCCACAGATACGCAGTATTTT
CAIMGSPTDTQYF
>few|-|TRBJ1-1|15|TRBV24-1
TGTGCCACCAGTGGCAGAGACAGTCGAGGCACTGAAGCTTTCTTT
CATSGRDSRGTEAFF